The clone carrying this T cell receptor (beta chain) was seen only once. This sample is part of a study of blood T cell repertoires in COVID-19. Across the whole study: The United States, Italy and Spain were the sources of the acute and convalescent COVID-19 samples. Sources were T cells, B-cell-depleted T cells, or PBMCs; the material itself was cDNA or gDNA.

Germline CDR1 and CDR2: LNHDA and SQIVND (reference sequence). The CDR3 consists of 14 residues. The J segment lost 5 bases and the V segment lost 3 bases, leaving 4 bases of the junction unmatched. Under the authors' procedure: Estimates of nucleated cell counts were drawn from the amplification of reference gene primers. This table comes from immunoSEQ multiplex PCR, and its TCRdb copy is limited to in-frame clones, with some not included. The V and J calls and clone size are taken from that table; D and trimming were inferred from the DNA. The repertoire has 100,000 to 150,000 clones, around 87% of them found once; the top ten carry around 3.4%.

Sequencing used peripheral blood. V is TRBV19 and J is TRBJ2-5; 9 bases fit TRBD2. This TCR came from a woman between 55 and 75 years old with acute or convalescent COVID-19. Here the CDR3 reads CASSISGSFETQYF. CDR3 sequence (DNA): TGTGCCAGTAGTATTAGCGGGAGCTTCGAGACCCAGTACTTC.